This entry is about one T cell receptor beta chain. Its antigen is not identified. The data originate from a study of cytomegalovirus exposure and HLA in healthy donors. Study-level background: A prior analysis found 117 million unique TCR beta sequences from around 190 million T cells. The study, taken as a whole, reports: With later analysis, a missense DCLRE1C variant became linked to TCR beta V- and J-gene trimming. Clonal expansion was found to be greater in HLA-associated TCR beta chains than in equally common others in a later analysis. Being productive about 87% or about 30% of the time was typical of most TCR beta V segments in an earlier analysis.

This CDR3 contains 15 residues. The V gene end was trimmed by 2 bases and the J gene end by 3 bases; junction bases not matched to a gene: 3. The germline CDR1 and CDR2 sequences are MNHEY and SMNVEV (reference sequence). The PCR used 60 Vbeta and 13 Jbeta primers. Sequenced by immunoSEQ multiplex PCR; TCRdb stores in-frame clones only, minus some. Among some 180,000 clones, 65% to 80% were seen once, and the ten largest hold under 4.5%. Sequenced sample: PBMCs. The chain carries TRBV27 and TRBJ2-1; the match to TRBD2 covers 8 bases. The TCR originated in a woman in her thirties in good health and CMV-seropositive. The CDR3 DNA reads TGTGCCAGCAGTTTAACTAGCGGCTTCTACAATGAGCAGTTCTTC. Translation gives CASSLTSGFYNEQFF.